Listed below are T cell receptor beta chains from one sample, sequenced in a study of blood T cells in healthy people across ages. TCRdb reprocessed the 5' RACE reads with MiXCR, giving one entry per CDR3 protein. The table shows around 850,000 distinct CDR3 sequences, with roughly 40% occurring only once. Sequencing was carried out using blood. The receptors here all came from a man aged 18 to 29 in good health. Both conserved end residues are part of each CDR3. D genes are given only for firm matches. Size is stated for part of the rows, as once, few or many counts, or as a class when the clone is expanded.

v_gene,d_gene,abundance,CDR3aa
TRBV7-2,TRBD2,many,CASSLVRASGEHEQYF
TRBV5-1,TRBD2,many,CASSSRTSGGSEQFF
TRBV7-2,.,.,CASSPFLGHEETQYF
TRBV7-9,.,.,CVSSLGVQDTQYF
TRBV12-3/TRBV12-4,.,few,CASSRPGEEGTQYF
TRBV12-3/TRBV12-4,.,.,CASSAGFTGELFF
TRBV28,.,.,CASSSQGSYNNEQFF
TRBV7-2,.,.,CASSLSLEMNTEAFF
TRBV20-1,.,.,CSARDPVGNEQFF
TRBV29-1,.,many,CSVPRTDSTDTQYF
TRBV28,.,.,CASIPAVLSRETQYF
TRBV5-1,.,few,CASSFGQALNTGELFF
TRBV9,TRBD2,.,CASSVAPSGSHEQFF
TRBV25-1,TRBD1,few,CASSDSDRVGDTQYF
TRBV7-2,TRBD1,few,CASSLAGTGVRSPLHF
TRBV15,.,.,CATSSISGETQYF
TRBV18,TRBD1,few,CASSPTRGRGQPQHF
TRBV27,TRBD1,once,CASVGQGAEETQYF
TRBV12-3/TRBV12-4,.,.,CASSFTAVEKLFF
TRBV7-9,.,.,CASSLARPRRTAVQETQFF
TRBV9,.,.,CASSVATGYNEQFF
TRBV29-1,.,.,CSVERQDNEQFF
TRBV4-1,.,few,CASSQLTRGQPQHF
TRBV4-3,.,many,CASSQERDTQYF
TRBV5-5,TRBD1,.,CASSLWPQGSGNTIYF
TRBV7-2,TRBD2,.,CASSRGLAPYNEQFF
TRBV9,TRBD1,many,CASSVTGGQETQYF
TRBV3-1,.,.,CAGSQEWEVKTQYF
TRBV20-1,.,few,CSAGPVQLAKNIQYF
TRBV28,TRBD1,few,CASSILRDRVDYGYTF
TRBV5-1,.,.,CVSRWTDNYGYTF
TRBV6-5,.,few,CASSYSGAVSGNTIYF